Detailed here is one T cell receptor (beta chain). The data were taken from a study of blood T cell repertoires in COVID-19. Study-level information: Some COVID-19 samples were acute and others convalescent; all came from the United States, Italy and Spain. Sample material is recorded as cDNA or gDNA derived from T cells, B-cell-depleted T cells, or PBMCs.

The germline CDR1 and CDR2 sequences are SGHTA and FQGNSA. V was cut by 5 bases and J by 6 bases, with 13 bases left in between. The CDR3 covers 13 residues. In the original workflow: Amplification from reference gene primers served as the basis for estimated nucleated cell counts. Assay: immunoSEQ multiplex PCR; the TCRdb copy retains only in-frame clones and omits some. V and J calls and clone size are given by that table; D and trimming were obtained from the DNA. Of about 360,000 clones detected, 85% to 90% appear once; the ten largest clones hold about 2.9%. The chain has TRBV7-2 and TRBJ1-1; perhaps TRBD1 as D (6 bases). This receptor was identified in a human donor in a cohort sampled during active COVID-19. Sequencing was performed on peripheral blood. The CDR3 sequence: CASSTTGESEAFF. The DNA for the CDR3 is TGTGCCAGCAGCACGACAGGTGAGTCTGAAGCTTTCTTT. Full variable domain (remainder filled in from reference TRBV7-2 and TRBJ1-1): GAGVSQSPSNKVTEKGKDVELRCDPISGHTALYWYRQSLGQGLEFLIYFQGNSAPDKSGLPSDRFSAERTGGSVSTLTIQRTQQEDSAVYLCASSTTGESEAFFGQGTRLTVV.